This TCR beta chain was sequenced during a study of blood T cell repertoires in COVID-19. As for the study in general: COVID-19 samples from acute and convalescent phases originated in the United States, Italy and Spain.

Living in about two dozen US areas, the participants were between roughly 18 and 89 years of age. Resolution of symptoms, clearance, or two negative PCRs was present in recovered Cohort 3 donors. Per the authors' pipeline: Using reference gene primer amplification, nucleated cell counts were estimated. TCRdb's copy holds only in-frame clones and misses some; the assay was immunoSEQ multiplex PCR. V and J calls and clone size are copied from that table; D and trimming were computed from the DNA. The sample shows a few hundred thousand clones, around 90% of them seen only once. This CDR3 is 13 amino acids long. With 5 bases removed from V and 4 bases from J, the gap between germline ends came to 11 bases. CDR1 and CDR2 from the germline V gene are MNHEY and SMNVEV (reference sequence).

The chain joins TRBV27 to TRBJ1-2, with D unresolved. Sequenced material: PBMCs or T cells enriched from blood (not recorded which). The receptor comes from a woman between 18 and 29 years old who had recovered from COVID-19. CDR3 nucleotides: TGTGCCAGCAGTCCTCTTGGGCCCTATGGCTACACCTTC. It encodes CASSPLGPYGYTF.